A single sample is the source of the 5 T cell receptor beta chains below, sequenced in a study of shared clonotypes between healthy human individuals. Data came from immunoSEQ multiplex PCR; TCRdb stores just in-frame clones and leaves some out. The sample shows millions of clones, approximately 93% of them seen only once. Sequencing used naive CD4+ T cells from PBMCs. Regarding subset: CD45RA+ positively selected. The receptors originated from a man younger than 30 in good health. Some clones in this sample may be carry-over from other donors' samples.

Concerning this clone itself: This same CDR3 is encoded by further DNA sequences in the sample. The chain employs TRBV7-3 and TRBJ1-1, with a tentative D call TRBD1 (5 bases). V lost 5 bases and J 1 base, leaving 8 bases between the germline ends. CDR1 is SGHTA and CDR2 is FQGTGA in the germline V gene. This CDR3 has 13 amino acids. CDR3 region: CASSPGTNTEAFF. DNA for the CDR3: TGTGCCAGCAGCCCCGGGACGAACACTGAAGCTTTCTTT.

CDR3 in amino acids: CASSVFSGPSYNEQFF. In nucleotides, the CDR3 is TGTGCCAGCAGCGTTTTCAGCGGACCTTCCTACAATGAGCAGTTCTTC. The gene calls are TRBV9 and TRBJ2-1; weak D call: TRBD2 (5 bases). The CDR3 consists of 16 residues. V gave up 2 bases and J gave up 1 base, with 13 bases separating them. CDR1 is SGDLS, CDR2 YYNGEE, per germline.

The chain is built from TRBV5-4 and TRBJ2-3, with D possibly TRBD2 on 5 matching bases. Per the germline V gene, CDR1 is SGHNT and CDR2 is YYREEE (reference sequence). The V and J ends lost 2 bases and 0 bases respectively, with 16 bases between them. CDR3 length equals 17 residues. CDR3 in amino acids: CASSFGGRRFSTDTQYF. The CDR3 DNA sequence: TGTGCCAGCAGCTTTGGTGGACGGAGGTTTAGCACAGATACGCAGTATTTT.

The chain joins TRBV5-1 to TRBJ2-3; 9 bases match TRBD1. Unmatched junction bases numbered 6, after V lost 4 bases and J lost 3 bases. Germline loops: CDR1 SGHRS, CDR2 YFSETQ. This CDR3 is 15 amino acids long. This CDR3 reads CASSTGGTGTDTQYF. The CDR3 DNA sequence: TGCGCCAGCAGCACCGGAGGGACAGGGACAGATACGCAGTATTTT.

Regarding this clone: Within the sample, other DNA sequences also encode this same CDR3. The rearrangement uses TRBV5-1 and TRBJ2-3, with TRBD2 matching 7 bases. The CDR3 consists of 14 residues. J gave up 1 base and V 1 base, and 0 bases lay outside the gene matches. Germline V gene data show CDR1 as SGHRS and CDR2 as YFSETQ. CDR3 region: CASSLTSGTDTQYF. DNA for the CDR3: TGCGCCAGCAGCTTGACTAGCGGCACAGATACGCAGTATTTT.